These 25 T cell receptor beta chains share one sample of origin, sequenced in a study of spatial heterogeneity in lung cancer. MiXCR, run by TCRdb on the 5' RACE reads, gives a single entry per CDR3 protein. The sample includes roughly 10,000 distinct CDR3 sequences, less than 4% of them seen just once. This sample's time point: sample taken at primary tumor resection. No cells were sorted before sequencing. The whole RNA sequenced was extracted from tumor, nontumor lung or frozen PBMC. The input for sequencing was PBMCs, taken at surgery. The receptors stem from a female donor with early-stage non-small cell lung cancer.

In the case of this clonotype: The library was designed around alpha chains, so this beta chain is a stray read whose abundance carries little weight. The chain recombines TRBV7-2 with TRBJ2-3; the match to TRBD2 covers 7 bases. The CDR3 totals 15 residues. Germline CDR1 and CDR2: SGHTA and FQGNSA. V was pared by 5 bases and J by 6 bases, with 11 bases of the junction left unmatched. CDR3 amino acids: CASSSGALQRDTQYF. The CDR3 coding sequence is TGTGCCAGCAGCAGCGGGGCCCTCCAGAGGGATACGCAGTATTTT.

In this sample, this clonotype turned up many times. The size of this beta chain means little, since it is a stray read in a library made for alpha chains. The CDR3 DNA reads TGTGCCAGCAGTCCCCAGCGGGGCACAGATACGCAGTATTTT. Translation gives CASSPQRGTDTQYF. This chain uses TRBV27 with TRBJ2-3, with TRBD2 as a possible D gene (6 bases). In germline, CDR1 is MNHEY, CDR2 SMNVEV (reference sequence). The CDR3 contains 14 residues. Between the trimmed V and J ends, which lost 5 bases and 1 base, there was a span of 10 bases.

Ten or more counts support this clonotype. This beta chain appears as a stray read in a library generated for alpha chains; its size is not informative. The CDR3 DNA follows: TGTGCCAGCAGTTACTCGACGTCGACTTCACCCCTCCACTTT. Amino acids: CASSYSTSTSPLHF. The chain links TRBV6-2 or TRBV6-3 to TRBJ1-6; no reliable D call. CDR1 MNHEY and CDR2 SVGEGT come from the germline V gene. V was trimmed by 0 bases and J by 9 bases, leaving 9 bases between them. CDR3 length equals 14 residues.

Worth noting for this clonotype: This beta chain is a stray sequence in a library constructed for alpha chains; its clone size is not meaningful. The CDR3 DNA sequence: TGTACCAGCACCCACCTTGGGGGGACCCAAGAGACCCAGTACTTC. This gives the protein CTSTHLGGTQETQYF. The rearrangement uses TRBV21-1 and TRBJ2-5; the D call TRBD1 from the table was never checked on the DNA. TRBV21-1 is tagged as a pseudogene. CDR3 size: 15 residues.

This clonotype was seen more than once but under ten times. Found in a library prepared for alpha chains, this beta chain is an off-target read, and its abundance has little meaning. In nucleotides, the CDR3 is TGTGCCAGCAACTTGCGTTGGGGGGGCGAGCAGTACTTC. It encodes CASNLRWGGEQYF. The V call is TRBV6-2 or TRBV6-3, the J call TRBJ2-7; TRBD2 aligns across 7 bases. From germline, CDR1 is MNHEY and CDR2 SVGEGT. This CDR3 comprises 13 residues. Trimming took 7 bases from V and 6 from J; bases not matched to a gene: 9.

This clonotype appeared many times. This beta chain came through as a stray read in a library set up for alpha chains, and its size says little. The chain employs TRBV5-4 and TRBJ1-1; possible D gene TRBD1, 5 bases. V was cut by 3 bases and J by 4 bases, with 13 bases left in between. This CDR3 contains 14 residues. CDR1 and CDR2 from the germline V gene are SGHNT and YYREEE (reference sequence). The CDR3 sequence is CASSSRQLTTEAFF. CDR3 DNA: TGTGCCAGCAGCTCCCGACAGCTTACCACTGAAGCTTTCTTT.

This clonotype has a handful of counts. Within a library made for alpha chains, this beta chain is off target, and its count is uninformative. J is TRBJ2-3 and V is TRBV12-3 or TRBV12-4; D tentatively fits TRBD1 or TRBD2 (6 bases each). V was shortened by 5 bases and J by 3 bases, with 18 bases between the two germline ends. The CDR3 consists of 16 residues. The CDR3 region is CASSRVGGLGTDTQYF. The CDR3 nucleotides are TGTGCCAGCAGTCGCGTCGGGGGCTTGGGGACAGATACGCAGTATTTT.

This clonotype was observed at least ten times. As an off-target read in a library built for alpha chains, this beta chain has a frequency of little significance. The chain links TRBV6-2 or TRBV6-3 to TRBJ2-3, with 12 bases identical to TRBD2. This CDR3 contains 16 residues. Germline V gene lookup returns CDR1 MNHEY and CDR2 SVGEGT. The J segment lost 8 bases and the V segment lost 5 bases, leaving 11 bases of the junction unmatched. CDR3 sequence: CASSPVLAGGQGTQYF. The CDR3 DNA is TGTGCCAGCAGTCCCGTACTAGCGGGGGGCCAGGGTACGCAGTATTTT.

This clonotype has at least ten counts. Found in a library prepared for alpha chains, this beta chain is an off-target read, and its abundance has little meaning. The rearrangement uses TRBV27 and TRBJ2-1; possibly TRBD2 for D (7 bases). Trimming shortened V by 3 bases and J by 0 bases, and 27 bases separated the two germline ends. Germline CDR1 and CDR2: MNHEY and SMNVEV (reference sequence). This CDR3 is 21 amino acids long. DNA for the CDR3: TGTGCCAGCAGTTTCCACCTCCCGACAGGCGGGGCGGGAGCCTCCTACAATGAGCAGTTCTTC. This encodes CASSFHLPTGGAGASYNEQFF.

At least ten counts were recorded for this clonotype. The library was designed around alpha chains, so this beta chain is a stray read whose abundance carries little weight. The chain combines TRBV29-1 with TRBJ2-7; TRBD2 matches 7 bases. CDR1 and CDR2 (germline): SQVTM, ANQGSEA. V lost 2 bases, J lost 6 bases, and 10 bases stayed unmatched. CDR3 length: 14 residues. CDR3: CSVEKGGRTGEQYF. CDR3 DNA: TGCAGCGTTGAAAAAGGCGGGAGAACGGGCGAGCAGTACTTC.

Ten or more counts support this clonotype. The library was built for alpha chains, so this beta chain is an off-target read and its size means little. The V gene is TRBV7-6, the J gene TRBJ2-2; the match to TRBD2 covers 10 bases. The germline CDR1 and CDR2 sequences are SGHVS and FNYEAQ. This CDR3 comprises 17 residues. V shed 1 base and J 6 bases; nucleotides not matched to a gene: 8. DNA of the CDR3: TGTGCCAGCAGCTTAGGCCTAGCGGGAGAATATCCCGGGGAGCTGTTTTTT. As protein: CASSLGLAGEYPGELFF.

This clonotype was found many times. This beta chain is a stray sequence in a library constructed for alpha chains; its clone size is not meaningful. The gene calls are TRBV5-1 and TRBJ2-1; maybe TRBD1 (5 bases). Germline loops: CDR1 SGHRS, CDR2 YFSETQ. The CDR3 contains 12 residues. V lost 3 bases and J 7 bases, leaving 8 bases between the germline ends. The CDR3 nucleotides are TGCGCCAGCAGCTCTACAGGAAATGAGCAGTTCTTC. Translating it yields CASSSTGNEQFF.

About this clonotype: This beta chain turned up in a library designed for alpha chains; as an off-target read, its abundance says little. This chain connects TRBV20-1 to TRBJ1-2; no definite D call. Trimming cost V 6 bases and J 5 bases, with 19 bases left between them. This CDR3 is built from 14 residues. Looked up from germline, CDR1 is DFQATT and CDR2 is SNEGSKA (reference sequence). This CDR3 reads CSAKPTGRPYGYTF. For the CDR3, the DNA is TGCAGTGCCAAGCCAACGGGCCGCCCGTATGGCTACACCTTC.

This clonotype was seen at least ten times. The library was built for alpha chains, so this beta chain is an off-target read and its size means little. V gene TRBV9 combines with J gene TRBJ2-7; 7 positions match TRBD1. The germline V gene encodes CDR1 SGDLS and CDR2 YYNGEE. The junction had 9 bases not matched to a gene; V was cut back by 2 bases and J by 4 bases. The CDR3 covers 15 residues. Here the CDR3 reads CASSVAGTAPYEQYF. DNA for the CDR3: TGTGCCAGCAGCGTGGCCGGGACAGCACCTTACGAGCAGTACTTC.

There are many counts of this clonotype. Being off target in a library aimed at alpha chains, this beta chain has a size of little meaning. The CDR3, as DNA: TGTGCCAGCAGCCAAGGACTAGCGTTATACGAGCAGTACTTC. As protein: CASSQGLALYEQYF. The V call is TRBV7-2, the J call TRBJ2-7; 9 bases match TRBD2. The CDR3 sequence is 14 residues long. The trim removed 5 bases at V and 4 bases at J, leaving 6 bases unmatched. CDR1 and CDR2 from the germline V gene are SGHTA and FQGNSA.

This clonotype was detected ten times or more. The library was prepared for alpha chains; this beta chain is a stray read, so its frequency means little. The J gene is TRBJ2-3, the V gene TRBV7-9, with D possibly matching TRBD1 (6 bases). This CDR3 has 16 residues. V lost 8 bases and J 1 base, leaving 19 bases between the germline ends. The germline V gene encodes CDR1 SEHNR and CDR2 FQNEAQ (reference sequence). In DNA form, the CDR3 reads TGTGCCAGCTGGGGAACCGAGGGACATGGCACAGATACGCAGTATTTT. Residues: CASWGTEGHGTDTQYF.

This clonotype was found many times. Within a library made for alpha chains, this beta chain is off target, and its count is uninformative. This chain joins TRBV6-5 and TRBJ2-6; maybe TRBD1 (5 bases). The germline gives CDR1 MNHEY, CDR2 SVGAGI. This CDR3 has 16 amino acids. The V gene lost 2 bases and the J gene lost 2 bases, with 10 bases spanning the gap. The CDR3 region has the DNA TGTGCCAGCAGTTACACCGGCAGGGCTGGGGCCAACGTCCTGACTTTC. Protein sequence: CASSYTGRAGANVLTF.

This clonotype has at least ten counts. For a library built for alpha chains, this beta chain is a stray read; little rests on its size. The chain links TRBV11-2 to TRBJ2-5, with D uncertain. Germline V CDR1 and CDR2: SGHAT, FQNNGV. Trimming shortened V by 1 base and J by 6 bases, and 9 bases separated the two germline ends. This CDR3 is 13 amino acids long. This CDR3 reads CASSLVGYQTQYF. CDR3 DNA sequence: TGTGCCAGCAGCTTAGTGGGGTACCAGACCCAGTACTTC. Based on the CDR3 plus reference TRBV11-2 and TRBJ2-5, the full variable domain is EAGVAQSPRYKIIEKRQSVAFWCNPISGHATLYWYQQILGQGPKLLIQFQNNGVVDDSQLPKDRFSAERLKGVDSTLKIQPAKLEDSAVYLCASSLVGYQTQYFGPGTRLLVL.

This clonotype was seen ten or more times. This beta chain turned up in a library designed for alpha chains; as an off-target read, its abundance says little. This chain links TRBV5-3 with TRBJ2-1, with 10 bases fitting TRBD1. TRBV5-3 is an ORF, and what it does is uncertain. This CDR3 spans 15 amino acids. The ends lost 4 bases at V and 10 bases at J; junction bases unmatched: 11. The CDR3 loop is CARSLRDRGVREQFF. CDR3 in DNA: TGTGCCAGAAGCCTCCGGGACAGGGGCGTCCGCGAGCAGTTCTTC.

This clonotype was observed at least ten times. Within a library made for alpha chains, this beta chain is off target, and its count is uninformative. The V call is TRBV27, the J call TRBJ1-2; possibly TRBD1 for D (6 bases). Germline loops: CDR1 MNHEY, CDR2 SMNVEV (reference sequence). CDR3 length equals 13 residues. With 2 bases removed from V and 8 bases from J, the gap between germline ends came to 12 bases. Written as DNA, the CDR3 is TGTGCCAGCAGTTTAGGAATAGGGGGAGGCTACACCTTC. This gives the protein CASSLGIGGGYTF.

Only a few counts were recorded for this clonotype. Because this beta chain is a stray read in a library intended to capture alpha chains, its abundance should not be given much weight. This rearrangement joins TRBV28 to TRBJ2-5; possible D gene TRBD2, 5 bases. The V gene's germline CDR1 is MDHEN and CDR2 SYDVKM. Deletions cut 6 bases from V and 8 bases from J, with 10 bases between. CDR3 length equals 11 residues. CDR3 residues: CASSRRTTQYF. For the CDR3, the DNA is TGTGCCAGCAGCCGCCGGACTACCCAGTACTTC.

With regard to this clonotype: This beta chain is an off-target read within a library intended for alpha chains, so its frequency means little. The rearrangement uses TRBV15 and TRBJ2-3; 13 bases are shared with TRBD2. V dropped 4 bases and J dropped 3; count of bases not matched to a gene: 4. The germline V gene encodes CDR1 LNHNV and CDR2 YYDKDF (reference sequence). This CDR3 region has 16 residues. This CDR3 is CATSMTSGGLTDTQYF. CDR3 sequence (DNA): TGTGCCACCAGCATGACTAGCGGGGGGCTTACAGATACGCAGTATTTT.

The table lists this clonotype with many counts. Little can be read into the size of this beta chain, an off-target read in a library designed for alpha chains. In DNA, the CDR3 is TGTGCCAGCCAGCGGGGAAGCTCCTACAATGAGCAGTTCTTC. It yields the protein CASQRGSSYNEQFF. This chain links TRBV6-6 with TRBJ2-1; 7 bases align to TRBD2. This CDR3 has 14 residues. The junction had 4 bases not matched to a gene; V was cut back by 8 bases and J by 0 bases. Germline assignment: CDR1 MNHNY and CDR2 SVGAGI (reference sequence).

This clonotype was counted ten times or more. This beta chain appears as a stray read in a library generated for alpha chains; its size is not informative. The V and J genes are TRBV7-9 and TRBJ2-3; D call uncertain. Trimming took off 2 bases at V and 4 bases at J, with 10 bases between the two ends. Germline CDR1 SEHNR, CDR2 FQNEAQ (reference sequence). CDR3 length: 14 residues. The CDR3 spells CASSLIVGADTQYF. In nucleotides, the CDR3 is TGTGCCAGCAGCTTAATCGTAGGCGCAGATACGCAGTATTTT.

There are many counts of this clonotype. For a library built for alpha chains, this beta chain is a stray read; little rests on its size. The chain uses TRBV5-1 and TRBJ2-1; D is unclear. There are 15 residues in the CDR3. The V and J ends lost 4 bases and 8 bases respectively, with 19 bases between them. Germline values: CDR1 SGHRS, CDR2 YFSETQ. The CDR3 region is CASSRAGSSEDEQFF. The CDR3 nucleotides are TGCGCCAGCAGCAGGGCCGGGTCCTCGGAAGATGAGCAGTTCTTC.